This T cell receptor beta chain was identified during a study of cytomegalovirus exposure and HLA in healthy donors. Across the whole study: The 120 validation repertoires and the approximately 700 first-cohort repertoires shared a platform, a later analysis reported. Findings of the study overall: Both high specificity and high sensitivity reportedly marked the classifier's diagnosis of cytomegalovirus status. Listed as cytomegalovirus-associated were 150 or so TCR beta chains.

Worth noting for this clone: Its antigen is still unknown.

The CDR3 sequence is 14 residues long. Looked up from germline, CDR1 is SGHDN and CDR2 is FVKESK. V lost 5 bases, J lost 4 bases, and 3 bases stayed unmatched. Only in-frame clones appear in the TCRdb table, and some are missing; sequencing was by immunoSEQ multiplex PCR. This table holds around 120,000 clones, around 87% found once. The clonotype was recovered from a young woman in good health and CMV-seropositive. This chain connects TRBV14 to TRBJ2-3; 10 bases are shared with TRBD2. The source material was PBMCs. CDR3 residues: CASSLAGGSDTQYF. DNA for the CDR3: TGTGCCAGCAGCTTAGCGGGGGGTTCAGATACGCAGTATTTT.